Listed below are T cell receptor beta chains from one sample, sequenced in a study of human T cells and chemical hapten exposure. TCRdb re-called the RACE reads through MiXCR, storing one row per CDR3 protein. This sample has 150,000 to 200,000 distinct CDR3 sequences; under 25% occur once, and the top ten carry about 2.3%. The specimen comprised whole blood, sampled in connection with sensitization to the hapten diphenylcyclopropenone (DPC). The receptors were gathered from a woman aged 40 to 55 with alopecia areata. Some clones in this sample may be carry-over from other donors' samples. Each CDR3 is given without its conserved first and last residue. Each record gives: V gene, J gene, CDR3 protein.

V: TRBV28
J: TRBJ2-1
CDR3: ASSSQRKIYNEQF

V: TRBV20-1
J: TRBJ2-5
CDR3: SARTRAGGQETQY

V: TRBV29-1
J: TRBJ1-4
CDR3: SVLDEKLF

V: TRBV7-2
J: TRBJ1-2
CDR3: ASSSPQQPYGYT

V: TRBV5-1
J: TRBJ2-7
CDR3: ASNGPAEQY

V: TRBV20-1
J: TRBJ2-1
CDR3: SASGREGEQF

V: TRBV6-5
J: TRBJ2-1
CDR3: ASSGTSNEQF

V: TRBV6-5
J: TRBJ1-1
CDR3: ASYRGRTEAF

V: TRBV20-1
J: TRBJ2-7
CDR3: SGGGTRSYEQY

V: TRBV9
J: TRBJ2-1
CDR3: ASSLRGTGGNEQF

V: TRBV3-1
J: TRBJ2-1
CDR3: ASSQEASGSNEQF

V: TRBV20-1
J: TRBJ1-1
CDR3: SARVRLNTEAF

V: TRBV20-1
J: TRBJ2-2
CDR3: SASLVGGTGELF

V: TRBV11-2
J: TRBJ2-7
CDR3: ASSLDWGYEQY